This T cell receptor (beta chain) was documented in a study of cytomegalovirus exposure and HLA in healthy donors. The study ran its PCR with 60 Vbeta and 13 Jbeta primers. Produced via immunoSEQ multiplex PCR; TCRdb's table is partial and in-frame only. The table lists some 150,000 clones, roughly 85% of them singletons. The sample taken for sequencing was PBMCs. The TCR originated in a woman between 50 and 59 years old in good health and CMV-seronegative.

The CDR3 DNA reads as TGTGCCAGCAGCTTGGTGACTATCCTAAACAATGAGCAGTTCTTC. This gives the protein CASSLVTILNNEQFF. This chain connects TRBV5-6 to TRBJ2-1; D perhaps matches TRBD2 (5 bases). This CDR3 spans 15 amino acids. Germline V CDR1 and CDR2: SGHDT, YYEEEE. V lost 0 bases and J lost 5, with 12 bases in between.